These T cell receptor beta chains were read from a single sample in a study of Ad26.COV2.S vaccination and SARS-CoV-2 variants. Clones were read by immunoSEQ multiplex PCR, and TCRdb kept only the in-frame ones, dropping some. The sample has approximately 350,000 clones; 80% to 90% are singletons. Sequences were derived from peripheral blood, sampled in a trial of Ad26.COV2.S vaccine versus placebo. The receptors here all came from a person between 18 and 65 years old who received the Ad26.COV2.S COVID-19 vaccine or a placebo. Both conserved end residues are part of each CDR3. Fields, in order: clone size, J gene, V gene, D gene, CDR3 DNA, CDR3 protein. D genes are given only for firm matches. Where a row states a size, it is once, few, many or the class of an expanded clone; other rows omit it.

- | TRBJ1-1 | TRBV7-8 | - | TGTGCCAGCAGCTTAGAACGGGACACTAGGGCCATGAACACTGAAGCTTTCTTT | CASSLERDTRAMNTEAFF
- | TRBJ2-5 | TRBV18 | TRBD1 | TGTGCCAGCTCACCACCTGGGACAGGGGGCCAAGAGACCCAGTACTTC | CASSPPGTGGQETQYF
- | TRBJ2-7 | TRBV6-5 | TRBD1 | TGTGCCAGCAGTCCCCGGGACAGGCCACCCTACGAGCAGTACTTC | CASSPRDRPPYEQYF
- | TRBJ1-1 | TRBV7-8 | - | TGTGCCAGCAGCTTAGCGCGAAGGGACACTGAAGCTTTCTTT | CASSLARRDTEAFF
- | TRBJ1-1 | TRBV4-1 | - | TGCGCCAGCAGCCAAGTATCGGCCAGGACGAACACTGAAGCTTTCTTT | CASSQVSARTNTEAFF
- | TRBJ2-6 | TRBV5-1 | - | TGCGCCAGCAGCTTCCGAGCAGGACTGACTGGGGCCAACGTCCTGACTTTC | CASSFRAGLTGANVLTF
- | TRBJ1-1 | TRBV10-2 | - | TGCGCCAGCAGTGCCAGGGGCTTCGACACTGAAGCTTTCTTT | CASSARGFDTEAFF
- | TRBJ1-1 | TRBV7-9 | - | TGTGCCAGCAGCCCCACGGGTGGGGAAGCTTTCTTT | CASSPTGGEAFF
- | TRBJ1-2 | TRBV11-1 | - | TGTGCCAGCAGCTTAGTAGGACTGGGAGACTATGGCTACACCTTC | CASSLVGLGDYGYTF
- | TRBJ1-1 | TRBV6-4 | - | TGTGCCAGCAGTCAGGGACTGAACACTGAAGCTTTCTTT | CASSQGLNTEAFF
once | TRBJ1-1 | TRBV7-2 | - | TGTGCCAGCAGCCCGTTGGGGGGTTGGACTGAAGCTTTCTTT | CASSPLGGWTEAFF
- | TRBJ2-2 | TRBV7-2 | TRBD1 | TGTGCCAGCAGCGACAGGGAGACCGGGGAGCTGTTTTTT | CASSDRETGELFF
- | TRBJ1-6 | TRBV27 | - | TGTGCCAGCAGTTTAAGGGGCAAGGGCTCACCCCTCCACTTT | CASSLRGKGSPLHF
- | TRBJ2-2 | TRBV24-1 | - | TGTGCCACCAGTGATGCGGAGACCGGGGAGCTGTTTTTT | CATSDAETGELFF
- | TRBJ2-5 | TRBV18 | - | TGTGCCAGCTCACCACCTTCTCCCAGGGAGACCCAGTACTTC | CASSPPSPRETQYF
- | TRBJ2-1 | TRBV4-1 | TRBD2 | TGCGCCAGCAGCCACGGGACTAGCGGGAGGGCGGGTGAGCAGTTCTTC | CASSHGTSGRAGEQFF
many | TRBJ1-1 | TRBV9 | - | TGTGCCAGCAGCCCCCCCGCGGGGGCATGGACTGAAGCTTTCTTT | CASSPPAGAWTEAFF
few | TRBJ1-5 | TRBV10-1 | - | TGCGCCAACCCGGGGGGTGCGATAAGCAATCAGCCCCAGCATTTT | CANPGGAISNQPQHF
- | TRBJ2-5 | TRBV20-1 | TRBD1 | TGCAGTGCTAGTCAACAGGGGTCGACTACTCAAGAGACCCAGTACTTC | CSASQQGSTTQETQYF
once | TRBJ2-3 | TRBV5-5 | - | TGTGCCAGCAGCTTGGGGTGGAGCACAGATACGCAGTATTTT | CASSLGWSTDTQYF
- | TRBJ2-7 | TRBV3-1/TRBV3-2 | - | TGTGCCAGCAGCCAAGAAGAAGGGGCCTCCTACGAGCAGTACTTC | CASSQEEGASYEQYF
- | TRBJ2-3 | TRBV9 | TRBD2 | TGTGCCAGCAGCGTTTCAGGGAGGGCAGATACGCAGTATTTT | CASSVSGRADTQYF